The 30 T cell receptor beta chains reported below all come from one sample, sequenced in a study of blood T cell repertoires in COVID-19. This table comes from immunoSEQ multiplex PCR, and its TCRdb copy is limited to in-frame clones, with some not included. The sample shows a few hundred thousand clones, more than 80% of them seen only once. Source material: peripheral blood. These receptors all stem from a woman over 75 with acute or convalescent COVID-19.

This chain links TRBV19 with TRBJ2-5, with 11 bases lining up with TRBD1. With 4 bases clipped from V and 5 bases from J, the junction kept 6 bases outside the gene matches. The CDR3 has 15 amino acids. Germline V lookup: CDR1 LNHDA, CDR2 SQIVND (reference sequence). This CDR3 is CASSTDRGRGETQYF. The CDR3 region has the DNA TGTGCCAGTAGTACGGACAGGGGGCGCGGGGAGACCCAGTACTTC. The full variable domain, its missing parts supplied by reference TRBV19 and TRBJ2-5, is DGGITQSPKYLFRKEGQNVTLSCEQNLNHDAMYWYRQDPGQGLRLIYYSQIVNDFQKGDIAEGYSVSREKKESFPLTVTSAQKNPTAFYLCASSTDRGRGETQYFGPGTRLLVL.

This chain joins TRBV2 and TRBJ2-7; D not certain. Trimming left V 3 bases short and J 1 base short, with 13 bases between. The CDR3 covers 15 residues. Looked up from germline, CDR1 is SNHLY and CDR2 is FYNNEI. The CDR3 region is CASSDTTPRSYEQYF. DNA for the CDR3: TGTGCCAGCAGTGACACTACACCCAGATCCTACGAGCAGTACTTC.

The rearrangement joins TRBV24-1 to TRBJ2-1, with TRBD1 matching over 10 bases. This CDR3 is built from 14 residues. After removal of 5 bases from V and 10 bases from J, the junction contained 7 bases not matched to a gene. Germline-derived CDR1 and CDR2 are KGHDR and SFDVKD. The CDR3 region is CATSGTGGVREQFF. The CDR3, as DNA: TGTGCCACCAGTGGGACAGGGGGGGTTAGGGAGCAGTTCTTC.

This chain joins TRBV2 and TRBJ2-1; 15 bases are shared with TRBD2. The length of the CDR3 is 16 residues. V shed 5 bases and J 7 bases; nucleotides not matched to a gene: 6. The germline gives CDR1 SNHLY, CDR2 FYNNEI. CDR3 residues: CASSWTSGRANNEQFF. DNA for the CDR3: TGTGCCAGCAGTTGGACTAGCGGGAGGGCCAATAATGAGCAGTTCTTC. Full variable domain (rest looked up from reference TRBV2 and TRBJ2-1): EPEVTQTPSHQVTQMGQEVILRCVPISNHLYFYWYRQILGQKVEFLVSFYNNEISEKSEIFDDQFSVERPDGSNFTLKIRSTKLEDSAMYFCASSWTSGRANNEQFFGPGTRLTVL.

The gene calls are TRBV5-1 and TRBJ2-3; D is perhaps TRBD2 (5 bases). Trimming removed 1 base at V and 0 bases at J, with 6 bases between. The V gene's germline CDR1 is SGHRS and CDR2 YFSETQ. The CDR3 totals 14 residues. The CDR3 protein is CASSLSGSTDTQYF. CDR3 bases: TGCGCCAGCAGCTTGTCGGGGAGCACAGATACGCAGTATTTT.

This clone was seen a handful of times. At the DNA level, this CDR3 is encoded by other sequences in the same sample as well. The chain combines TRBV24-1 with TRBJ2-7; tentative D call: TRBD2 (7 bases). CDR1 and CDR2 from the germline V gene are KGHDR and SFDVKD. Trimming took off 9 bases at V and 0 bases at J, with 14 bases between the two ends. The CDR3 totals 14 residues. CDR3 region: CATSRGGSSYEQYF. The CDR3, as DNA: TGTGCCACCTCGAGGGGGGGGAGCTCCTACGAGCAGTACTTC.

This chain links TRBV4-2 with TRBJ1-3, with 9 bases fitting TRBD1. Germline loops: CDR1 LGHNA, CDR2 YNFKEQ. CDR3 length equals 17 residues. The junction had 5 bases not matched to a gene; V was cut back by 0 bases and J by 2 bases. CDR3 loop: CASSQDLDRGAGNTIYF. The CDR3 DNA sequence: TGTGCCAGCAGCCAAGATTTGGACAGGGGTGCTGGAAACACCATATATTTT.

The gene calls are TRBV28 and TRBJ2-7, with D possibly being TRBD2 (6 bases). The CDR3 is made up of 14 amino acids. The germline V gene has CDR1 MDHEN and CDR2 SYDVKM. V was clipped by 7 bases and J by 6 bases, with 19 bases between them. In DNA, the CDR3 is TGTGCCAGCACTCCCTACCGGGGGATCGCCGAGCAGTACTTC. This encodes CASTPYRGIAEQYF.

The V gene is TRBV29-1, the J gene TRBJ1-2; the match to TRBD1 covers 9 bases. With V trimmed by 5 bases and J by 8 bases, 6 bases remained unmatched. CDR1 is SQVTM and CDR2 is ANQGSEA in the germline V gene. This CDR3 contains 12 residues. CDR3 in DNA: TGCAGCGTTCTCCGGACAGGGGAGGGCTACACCTTC. It yields the protein CSVLRTGEGYTF.

This clone has only a few counts. Other DNA sequences of this sample code for an identical CDR3. The chain recombines TRBV20-1 with TRBJ1-2; TRBD1 is a possible D gene (5 bases). Germline V gene data show CDR1 as DFQATT and CDR2 as SNEGSKA (reference sequence). V lost 6 bases and J lost 8, with 13 bases in between. There are 11 residues in the CDR3. CDR3 in DNA: TGCAGTGCCCCGTTGGGACTGGGCTACACCTTC. This translates into CSAPLGLGYTF.

The chain uses TRBV7-3 and TRBJ1-1, with D unclear. Germline CDR1 SGHTA, CDR2 FQGTGA. This CDR3 is built from 13 residues. Trimming cost V 6 bases and J 1 base, with 9 bases left between them. The CDR3 spells CASRGGPNTEAFF. For the CDR3, the DNA is TGTGCCAGCAGGGGAGGGCCGAACACTGAAGCTTTCTTT.

This clone was detected a few times. The chain carries TRBV7-9 and TRBJ1-1, with D possibly TRBD1 on 6 matching bases. Germline CDR1 SEHNR, CDR2 FQNEAQ (reference sequence). V shed 5 bases and J shed 6 bases, with 19 bases lying between them. The CDR3 has 15 amino acids. The CDR3 sequence: CASSDEGQTSSEAFF. The CDR3 DNA sequence: TGTGCCAGCAGCGACGAAGGACAGACCTCCTCTGAAGCTTTCTTT.

The genes are TRBV18 and TRBJ1-3; D is possibly TRBD1 (6 bases). The CDR3 is 15 residues long. Per germline, CDR1 KGHSH and CDR2 LQKENI. Trimming took off 4 bases at V and 3 bases at J, with 13 bases between the two ends. CDR3 loop: CASSLSDSHGNTIYF. The CDR3 DNA is TGTGCCAGCTCACTTTCGGACAGTCATGGAAACACCATATATTTT. The full variable domain, in which reference TRBV18 and TRBJ1-3 provide the parts outside the CDR3, is NAGVMQNPRHLVRRRGQEARLRCSPMKGHSHVYWYRQLPEEGLKFMVYLQKENIIDESGMPKERFSAEFPKEGPSILRIQQVVRGDSAAYFCASSLSDSHGNTIYFGEGSWLTVV.

About this clone: Other DNA sequences from this sample encode an identical CDR3 as well. The chain carries TRBV6-5 and TRBJ1-1, with TRBD1 matching 7 bases. In germline, CDR1 is MNHEY, CDR2 SVGAGI. The CDR3 is made up of 12 amino acids. The J segment lost 11 bases and the V segment lost 0 bases, leaving 3 bases of the junction unmatched. The CDR3 loop reads CASSYSQGRAFF. In DNA form, the CDR3 reads TGTGCCAGCAGTTACTCACAGGGGAGGGCTTTCTTT.

V is TRBV14 and J is TRBJ2-2; D may be TRBD1 (6 bases). V was pared by 1 base and J by 5 bases, with 11 bases between. The length of the CDR3 is 15 residues. Germline CDR1 reads SGHDN; CDR2 reads FVKESK. CDR3 sequence: CASSQGLQGTGELFF. The CDR3 DNA reads TGTGCCAGCAGCCAAGGGCTACAGGGTACCGGGGAGCTGTTTTTT.

The sample holds a few counts of this clone. This chain uses TRBV19 with TRBJ2-5; a weak D match, TRBD1 (6 bases). This CDR3 region has 15 residues. Trimming took 5 bases from V and 4 from J, leaving 17 bases between them. Germline V gives CDR1 LNHDA, CDR2 SQIVND (reference sequence). The CDR3 protein is CASSLRRDTPETQYF. CDR3 nucleotides: TGTGCCAGTAGTCTCAGAAGGGACACCCCAGAGACCCAGTACTTC.

The chain links TRBV6-5 to TRBJ1-1; D is unresolved. Germline V CDR1 and CDR2: MNHEY, SVGAGI. Trimming cost V 9 bases and J 0 bases, with 11 bases left between them. This CDR3 has 13 amino acids. CDR3 region: CASSGVMNTEAFF. The DNA of the CDR3 is TGTGCCAGTTCAGGCGTCATGAACACTGAAGCTTTCTTT.

This clone has just a few counts. The CDR3 is CASSLSGEYGYTF. In DNA, the CDR3 is TGTGCCAGCAGCTTGTCAGGGGAGTATGGCTACACCTTC. The chain uses TRBV5-5 and TRBJ1-2, with D possibly matching TRBD1 (6 bases). In germline, CDR1 is SGHKS, CDR2 YYEKEE (reference sequence). Between the trimmed V and J ends, which lost 1 base and 5 bases, there was a span of 9 bases. CDR3 length: 13 residues.

The chain uses TRBV18 and TRBJ2-2; 7 bases are shared with TRBD2. V gave up 0 bases and J gave up 0 bases; unmatched junction bases: 1. CDR3 size: 16 residues. Germline V gene data show CDR1 as KGHSH and CDR2 as LQKENI. The CDR3 nucleotides are TGTGCCAGCTCACCACCGGGGGGGTCGAACACCGGGGAGCTGTTTTTT. Amino acid sequence: CASSPPGGSNTGELFF.

The chain couples TRBV7-2 to TRBJ2-1; 8 bases align to TRBD2. Germline values: CDR1 SGHTA, CDR2 FQGNSA. The CDR3 covers 14 residues. After removal of 6 bases from V and 4 bases from J, the junction contained 5 bases not matched to a gene. For the CDR3, the DNA is TGTGCCAGCAGTCGAACTAGCGGATACAATGAGCAGTTCTTC. Protein sequence: CASSRTSGYNEQFF.

V is TRBV4-2 and J is TRBJ1-2; D is unclear. The CDR3 has 13 residues. Trimming stripped 3 bases from V and 5 bases from J, with 10 bases between. Per germline, CDR1 LGHNA and CDR2 YNFKEQ. The CDR3 here is CASSQDLGYGYTF. In nucleotides, the CDR3 is TGTGCCAGCAGCCAGGACTTGGGATATGGCTACACCTTC.

The V call is TRBV9, the J call TRBJ1-6; 10 bases line up with TRBD1. Germline CDR1 and CDR2: SGDLS and YYNGEE. The CDR3 sequence is 15 residues long. V lost 7 bases to trimming and J lost 7 bases; unmatched junction nucleotides: 8. The CDR3 loop is CASGTRDRGNSPLHF. The CDR3 DNA is TGTGCCAGCGGAACTAGGGACAGGGGAAATTCACCCCTCCACTTT.

There are a few counts of this clone. The chain is built from TRBV4-3 and TRBJ2-1, with no clear D. Looked up from germline, CDR1 is LGHNA and CDR2 is YSLEER. The CDR3 loop spans 15 amino acids. V was cut by 4 bases and J by 0 bases, with 10 bases left in between. CDR3 nucleotide sequence: TGCGCCAGCAGCCCCACTGTTCGCTCCTACAATGAGCAGTTCTTC. Translating it yields CASSPTVRSYNEQFF.

The chain combines TRBV30 with TRBJ2-1, with D possibly matching TRBD2 (5 bases). Germline V gives CDR1 GTSNPN, CDR2 SVGIG (reference sequence). The CDR3 covers 15 residues. V was pared by 4 bases and J by 1 base, with 14 bases between. The CDR3 here is CAWTEWTASYNEQFF. The CDR3 bases are TGTGCCTGGACAGAATGGACTGCTTCCTACAATGAGCAGTTCTTC.

V usage is TRBV18 and J usage is TRBJ2-5; a weak D match, TRBD1 (6 bases). Germline lookup yields CDR1 KGHSH and CDR2 LQKENI. The CDR3 runs 13 residues. Trimming left V 4 bases short and J 1 base short, with 7 bases between. This chain's CDR3 is CASSRDIQETQYF. The CDR3 region has the DNA TGTGCCAGCTCACGGGACATCCAAGAGACCCAGTACTTC.

The genes are TRBV6-1 and TRBJ1-6, with 7 positions matching TRBD1. The CDR3 contains 15 residues. Trimming removed 2 bases from V and 5 bases from J; junction bases left unmatched: 3. Germline V CDR1 and CDR2: MNHNS, SASEGT. The CDR3 protein is CASSERGTDNSPLHF. In DNA, the CDR3 is TGTGCCAGCAGTGAAAGAGGGACAGATAATTCACCCCTCCACTTT.

V is TRBV7-3 and J is TRBJ2-3; the match to TRBD2 covers 12 bases. The CDR3 contains 17 residues. Trimming removed 5 bases from V and 0 bases from J; junction bases left unmatched: 6. Per germline, CDR1 SGHTA and CDR2 FQGTGA. The CDR3 DNA sequence: TGTGCCAGCAGCCAGACTAGCGGGGGCCTGAGCACAGATACGCAGTATTTT. Its protein is CASSQTSGGLSTDTQYF.

V is TRBV18 and J is TRBJ1-2; 9 bases agree with TRBD1. The germline V gene has CDR1 KGHSH and CDR2 LQKENI. V shed 6 bases, J shed 7 bases, and the junction held 12 bases outside the gene matches. The CDR3 has 15 residues. This CDR3 is CASSLATGTGTGYTF. Here the CDR3 DNA reads TGTGCCAGCTCCCTGGCAACCGGGACAGGGACTGGCTACACCTTC. Full variable domain (rest looked up from reference TRBV18 and TRBJ1-2): NAGVMQNPRHLVRRRGQEARLRCSPMKGHSHVYWYRQLPEEGLKFMVYLQKENIIDESGMPKERFSAEFPKEGPSILRIQQVVRGDSAAYFCASSLATGTGTGYTFGSGTRLTVV.

The chain carries TRBV11-3 and TRBJ2-1, with D possibly TRBD2 on 5 matching bases. CDR3 length: 15 residues. Deletions cut 0 bases from V and 2 bases from J, with 8 bases between. Looked up from germline, CDR1 is SGHNT and CDR2 is YENEEA. As DNA, the CDR3 is TGTGCCAGCAGCTTAGATATAGCGACCTACAATGAGCAGTTCTTC. This translates into CASSLDIATYNEQFF.

V gene TRBV6-5 combines with J gene TRBJ1-6, with 9 bases matching TRBD1. The J segment lost 5 bases and the V segment lost 5 bases, leaving 4 bases of the junction unmatched. Looked up from germline, CDR1 is MNHEY and CDR2 is SVGAGI. The CDR3 spans 15 residues. CDR3 DNA sequence: TGTGCCAGCAGTCGACAGGGGGTGAATAATTCACCCCTCCACTTT. Protein: CASSRQGVNNSPLHF.